The rows below give T cell receptor beta chains drawn from one sample of a study of T cell repertoires in cytomegalovirus infection. MiXCR, run by TCRdb on the reads, gives a single entry per CDR3 protein. The sample contains hundreds of thousands of distinct CDR3 sequences, 20% to 25% of which appear only once. Sequencing input: CD8+ T cells from PBMCs. The receptors derive from a human donor in good health (CMV status not recorded). Some clones in this sample may be carry-over from other donors' samples. Each CDR3 is given with its conserved first and last residue. The order of the fields is D gene, J gene, V gene, clone size, CDR3 DNA, CDR3 protein. D genes are given only for firm matches. Rows may omit the clone size; those that give it use once, few, many or a size class.

. TRBJ2-6 TRBV6-5 . TGTGCCAGCAGCCATACCTCTGGGGCCAACGTCCTGACTTTC CASSHTSGANVLTF
. TRBJ1-5 TRBV6-1 few TGTGCCAGCAGTCTCGCCTCGAGTCAGCCCCAGCATTTT CASSLASSQPQHF
. TRBJ2-6 TRBV27 few TGTGCCAGCAGTGCGACTTACTCTGGGGCCAACGTCCTGACTTTC CASSATYSGANVLTF
. TRBJ2-2 TRBV20-1 . TGCAGTGCTAGAGATTACCAGGCCGCGAACACCGGGGAGCTGTTTTTT CSARDYQAANTGELFF
. TRBJ2-3 TRBV7-6 many TGTGCCAGCAGCATCCGGGTCGCAGATACGCAGTATTTT CASSIRVADTQYF
. TRBJ2-1 TRBV10-1 . TGCGCCAGCAGTGCTGGCAGGGTCCATGAGCAGTTCTTC CASSAGRVHEQFF
. TRBJ2-5 TRBV7-6 . TGTGTCAGCAGCCGAGAGACCCAGTACTTC CVSSRETQYF
. TRBJ2-4 TRBV7-8 many TGTGCCAGCTCCAAGGGGGAGGGAAACATTCAGTACTTC CASSKGEGNIQYF
TRBD2 TRBJ2-7 TRBV7-6 few TGTGCCAGCAGCTTAGTGACTAGCGGGGGGCACCACTACGAGCAGTACTTC CASSLVTSGGHHYEQYF
TRBD1 TRBJ1-2 TRBV7-9 many TGTGCCAGCAGCCCCCTCGGGACAGGAGATGGCTACACCTTC CASSPLGTGDGYTF
TRBD1 TRBJ1-1 TRBV19 . TGTGCCAGTAAGGGCAGGGGGGTTATTGAAGCTTTCTTT CASKGRGVIEAFF
. TRBJ2-2 TRBV27 . TGTGCCACCCTACCGGAGACCGGGGAGCTGTTTTTT CATLPETGELFF
. TRBJ1-1 TRBV7-6 . TGTGCCAGCAGTCGCAGGGGTAGGAACACTGAAGCTTTCTTT CASSRRGRNTEAFF
. TRBJ1-6 TRBV7-2 many TGTGCCAGCAGCTTAGGGGATTGGGTACCCCTCCACTTT CASSLGDWVPLHF
. TRBJ2-4 TRBV19 . TGTGCCAGTAGTATTCGAGGGGACATTCAGTACTTC CASSIRGDIQYF
. TRBJ1-6 TRBV20-1 . TGCAGTGCTTCCCCGGCCAATTCACCCCTCCACTTT CSASPANSPLHF
. TRBJ2-2 TRBV2 . TGTGCCAGCAGCGGTGGGGGCAAGAACACCGGGGAGCTGTTTTTT CASSGGGKNTGELFF
TRBD2 TRBJ2-3 TRBV7-2 once TGTGCCAGCAGCTTAGAAATTGTGCGGGGGGGTACAGATACGCTGTATTTT CASSLEIVRGGTDTLYF
TRBD1 TRBJ2-1 TRBV4-1 many TGCGCCAGCAGCCAAGAGGACAGGGGTACCGATGAGCAGTTCTTC CASSQEDRGTDEQFF
. TRBJ2-5 TRBV20-1 . TGCAGTGCTAGAGATGGAATAGCCTGGGGAGAGACCCAGTACTTC CSARDGIAWGETQYF
TRBD2 TRBJ2-3 TRBV14 . TGTGCCAGCAGCCAAACACCGGGACTAGCGTCAGCTCATAGCACAGATACGCAGTATTTT CASSQTPGLASAHSTDTQYF
. TRBJ1-5 TRBV6-1 many TGTGCCAGCAGCCGAAGTCGGGGTAGCAATCAGCCCCAGCATTTT CASSRSRGSNQPQHF
TRBD1 TRBJ2-7 TRBV27 . TGTGCCAGCAGTTTAAAACAGGGGGCCGGCGAGCAGTACTTC CASSLKQGAGEQYF
. TRBJ1-3 TRBV7-7 few TGTGCTAGCAGCTTAGGTGTCGACGCTGGAGGCACCATATATTTT CASSLGVDAGGTIYF
TRBD1 TRBJ2-5 TRBV7-9 many TGTGCCAGCAGCTCCGACAGGGGAGGAGAAGAGACCCAGTACTTC CASSSDRGGEETQYF
. TRBJ2-1 TRBV7-9 many TGTGCCAGCAGCTTAGTTAGCGGTGTTACCTACAATGAGCAGTTCTTC CASSLVSGVTYNEQFF
. TRBJ2-2 TRBV14 . TGTGCCAGCAGCCAAGCGGACCGCGACACCGGGGAGCTGTTTTTT CASSQADRDTGELFF
. TRBJ1-1 TRBV12-3/TRBV12-4 few TGTGCCAGCAGTTTCCGAGGGGCGGGAGCTGAAGCTTTCTTT CASSFRGAGAEAFF
. TRBJ1-2 TRBV4-3 . TGCGCCAGCAGCCAAGAGGCCAGTATCCCCTTCAATGGCTACACCTTC CASSQEASIPFNGYTF
TRBD2 TRBJ2-1 TRBV28 many TGTGCCAGCAGTTTGCTAGCGGGGGGTTTGGGTGAGCAGTTCTTC CASSLLAGGLGEQFF
TRBD2 TRBJ2-2 TRBV29-1 . TGCAGCGTTCCCACACGGGGGGGGAACACCGGGGAGCTGTTTTTT CSVPTRGGNTGELFF
. TRBJ2-1 TRBV10-3 few TGTGCCATCAGTTTAAACCGGGACGGCATAGGGCAGTTCTTC CAISLNRDGIGQFF
. TRBJ1-1 TRBV25-1 . TGTGCCAGCAGTGAATATTCGGATTTGAACACTGAAGCTTTCTTT CASSEYSDLNTEAFF
TRBD2 TRBJ2-3 TRBV29-1 . TGCAGCGTTGACGGGGGGGCCGTAGATACGCAGTATTTT CSVDGGAVDTQYF
TRBD2 TRBJ2-2 TRBV7-6 many TGTGCCAGCAGCTTAACTAGCGGGGGGGCGGACACCGGGGAGCTGTTTTTT CASSLTSGGADTGELFF
TRBD2 TRBJ2-3 TRBV14 . TGTGCCAGCAGCCAACAGCGGGGTAGCACAGATACGCAGTATTTT CASSQQRGSTDTQYF
. TRBJ1-1 TRBV7-2 many TGTGCCAGCAGCCTAAATACGGGTCGCGAAGCTTTCTTT CASSLNTGREAFF
. TRBJ1-1 TRBV4-1 . TGCGCCAGCAGCCTTCTAGGCAGGGCGGCCACTGAAGCTTTCTTT CASSLLGRAATEAFF
. TRBJ2-1 TRBV5-4 . TGTGCCAGCAGCTTTGACTCCCGGCCAAATGAGCAGTTCTTC CASSFDSRPNEQFF
TRBD2 TRBJ2-1 TRBV6-6 . TGTGCCAGCAGTCGAGGGACTAGCGGGGGTTACAATGAGCAGTTCTTC CASSRGTSGGYNEQFF
. TRBJ2-3 TRBV20-1 few TGCAGTGCTGTAGAGTTCACAGATACGCAGTATTTT CSAVEFTDTQYF
. TRBJ2-2 TRBV6-2/TRBV6-3 . TGTGCCAGCAGTTACGCAGTCTCGAACACCGGGGAGCTGTTTTTT CASSYAVSNTGELFF
. TRBJ1-5 TRBV20-1 few TGCAGTGCTAGGGACCGACAGGCCCATAGCAATCAGCCCCAGCATTTT CSARDRQAHSNQPQHF
TRBD1 TRBJ1-1 TRBV6-8 . TGTGCCAGCAGTCCCGGGACAGGGGTAGGAAACACTGAAGCTTTCTTT CASSPGTGVGNTEAFF
. TRBJ1-1 TRBV12-3/TRBV12-4 many TGTGCCAGCCGGGGACGATCCAACACTGAAGCTTTCTTT CASRGRSNTEAFF
. TRBJ1-5 TRBV19 . TGTGCCAGTAGTATCGGATCGTTTGGCAATCAGCCCCAGCATTTT CASSIGSFGNQPQHF
. TRBJ2-2 TRBV7-3 many TGTGCCAGCAGCTTAACCGGGGGCAACACCGGGGAGCTGTTTTTT CASSLTGGNTGELFF
. TRBJ2-1 TRBV6-2/TRBV6-3 . TGTGTCACGGGAGGAGGGCAGGGGTACAATGAGCAGTTCTTC CVTGGGQGYNEQFF
. TRBJ2-6 TRBV7-9 many TGTGCCAGCAGCCCCCAACGGGGGGCCAACGTCCTGACTTTC CASSPQRGANVLTF
TRBD1 TRBJ1-6 TRBV20-1 few TGCAGTGCTAGAGATTGGACAGGGTCAGGATCACCCCTCCACTTT CSARDWTGSGSPLHF
. TRBJ2-5 TRBV2 . TGTGCCAGCAGTGAATTGGTCAGCCAAGAGACCCAGTACTTC CASSELVSQETQYF
TRBD1 TRBJ1-5 TRBV6-5 . TGTGCCAGCAGTCCACGGACAGGCCGAGGGTCCCAGCATTTT CASSPRTGRGSQHF
. TRBJ1-4 TRBV25-1 . TGTGCCAGCCGCAGTGCTGGGACGGTACGAGCAACTAATGAAAAACTGTTTTTT CASRSAGTVRATNEKLFF
TRBD1 TRBJ2-3 TRBV28 . TGTGCCAGCAGTTTGTTTTGGACAGGGGGCGCAGATACGCAGTATTTT CASSLFWTGGADTQYF
. TRBJ1-2 TRBV12-3/TRBV12-4 . TGTGCCAGCAGTTTTAAGATAATACGGGAGGCTGTCTATGGCTACACCTTC CASSFKIIREAVYGYTF
. TRBJ2-2 TRBV20-1 . TGCAGTGCTAGAGATCTTGCCAAGGGGGGGGAGCTGTTTTTT CSARDLAKGGELFF
. TRBJ1-2 TRBV29-1 . TGCAGCGTTGATGCTGGGGACGACTATGGCTACACCTTC CSVDAGDDYGYTF
TRBD1 TRBJ1-1 TRBV6-6 few TGTGCCAGCAGACCCACGGAAACACGGACAGGGAGTATGAACACTGAAGCTTTCTTT CASRPTETRTGSMNTEAFF
. TRBJ2-5 TRBV7-2 many TGTGCCAGCAGCCCGGGGGAGACCCAGTACTTC CASSPGETQYF
TRBD1 TRBJ2-3 TRBV28 . TGTGTCAGCAGTTTAACAGGGGGCGCAGATACGCAGTATTTT CVSSLTGGADTQYF